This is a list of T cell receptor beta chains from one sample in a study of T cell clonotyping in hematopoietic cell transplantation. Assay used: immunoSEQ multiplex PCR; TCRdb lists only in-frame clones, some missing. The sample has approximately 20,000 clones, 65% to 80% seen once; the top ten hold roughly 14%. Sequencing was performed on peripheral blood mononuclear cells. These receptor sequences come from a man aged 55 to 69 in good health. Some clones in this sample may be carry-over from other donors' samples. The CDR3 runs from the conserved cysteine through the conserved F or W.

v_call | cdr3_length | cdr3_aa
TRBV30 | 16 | CAWSGKRASQGETQYF
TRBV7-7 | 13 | CASSLGGKDEQYF
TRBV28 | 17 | CASSYVSAGPYNSPLHF
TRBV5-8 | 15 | CASSLEQGSYNEQFF
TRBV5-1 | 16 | CASTRGTGGGNTEAFF
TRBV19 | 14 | CASAPGQTNEKLFF
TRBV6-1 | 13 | CASSEALGPEETF
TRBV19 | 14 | CASSLEARSYEQYF
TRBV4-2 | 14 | CASSQIDPNYGYTF
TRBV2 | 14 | CASSKDTSTDTQYF
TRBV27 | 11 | CASGGIYGYTF
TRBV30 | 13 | CARSGDGRETQYF
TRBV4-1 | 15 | CASSRIGGIGNTIYF
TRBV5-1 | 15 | CASSLSLQHYNEQFF
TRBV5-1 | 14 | CASSSQGARTEAFF
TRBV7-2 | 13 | CASSLSRAGGYTF
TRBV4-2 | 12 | CASSQDRRSYTF
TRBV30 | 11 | CAWRDRSEQYF
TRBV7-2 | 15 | CASSFSASGSHGQFF
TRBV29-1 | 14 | CSVEFRGAGDEQYF
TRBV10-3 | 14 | CAISRQGDNYGYTF
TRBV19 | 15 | CASQGQGLLNTEAFF
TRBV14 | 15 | CASSQEVSYNSPLHF
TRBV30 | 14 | CAAISRDSQETQYF
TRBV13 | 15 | CASSLGQYVQDGYTF
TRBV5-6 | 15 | CASSLAGGVNQPQHF
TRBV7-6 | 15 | CASSLGMGSSYEQYF
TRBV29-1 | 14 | CSVVIQGTNEKLFF
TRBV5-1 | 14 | CASSSQGGTYEQYF
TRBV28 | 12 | CASSQGLDEQYF
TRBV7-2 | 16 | CASSLAATGRNYGYTF
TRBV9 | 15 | CASSVGRAGGYEQYF
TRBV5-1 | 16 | CASSFSTGVVSYEQYF
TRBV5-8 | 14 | CASSFGGVSDEQFF
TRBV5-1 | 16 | CASSPRDRGLGNTIYF
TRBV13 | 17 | CASSLGWAGGIADTQYF
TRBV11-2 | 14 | CASSSDRANTEAFF
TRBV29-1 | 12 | CSALTTQETQYF
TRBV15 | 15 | CATHDGAEPDYGYTF
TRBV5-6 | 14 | CASSLSRSLYEQYF
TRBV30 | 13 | CAWSHDPNTEAFF
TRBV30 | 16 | CAWSASLGGEFTEAFF
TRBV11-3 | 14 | CASSLSGTRYEQYF
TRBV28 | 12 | CLTRSRENEAFF
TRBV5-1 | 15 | CASSLVDPTLETQYF
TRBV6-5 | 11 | CASENGETRYF
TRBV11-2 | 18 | CASSLGLAGGPYTGELFF
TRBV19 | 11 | CASRGGNTIYF
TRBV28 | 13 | CASSLPGIAEAFF
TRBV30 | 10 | CAGGHSGYTF
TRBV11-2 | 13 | CASSLVEDTEAFF
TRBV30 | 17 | CAWSLPRGDSSLCEQYF
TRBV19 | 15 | CASSTWLAGRDEQFF
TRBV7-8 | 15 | CASSLVLGSNTEAFF